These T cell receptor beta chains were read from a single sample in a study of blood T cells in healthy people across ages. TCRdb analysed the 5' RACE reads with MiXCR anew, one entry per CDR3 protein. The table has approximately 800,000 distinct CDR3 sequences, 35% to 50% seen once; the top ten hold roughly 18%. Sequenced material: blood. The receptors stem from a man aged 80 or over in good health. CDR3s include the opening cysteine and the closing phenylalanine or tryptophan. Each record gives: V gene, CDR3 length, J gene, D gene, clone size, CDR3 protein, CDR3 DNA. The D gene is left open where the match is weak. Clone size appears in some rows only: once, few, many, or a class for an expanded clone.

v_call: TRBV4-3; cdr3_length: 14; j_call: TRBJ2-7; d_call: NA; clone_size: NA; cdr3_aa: CASSQDGRLYEQYF; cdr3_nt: TGCGCCAGCAGCCAAGACGGGAGATTGTACGAGCAGTACTTC
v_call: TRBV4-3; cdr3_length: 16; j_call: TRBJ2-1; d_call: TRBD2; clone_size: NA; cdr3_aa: CASSQGLAGEWGEQFF; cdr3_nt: TGCGCCAGCAGCCAAGGACTAGCGGGAGAATGGGGTGAGCAGTTCTTC
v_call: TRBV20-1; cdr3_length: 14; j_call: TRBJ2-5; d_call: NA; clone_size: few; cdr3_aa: CSALDSGIQETQYF; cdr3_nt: TGCAGTGCCCTCGATTCTGGAATTCAAGAGACCCAGTACTTC
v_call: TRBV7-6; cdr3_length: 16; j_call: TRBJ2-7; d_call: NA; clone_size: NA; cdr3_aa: CASSQPMDTLSYEQYF; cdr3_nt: TGTGCCAGCAGCCAGCCAATGGACACCTTATCCTACGAGCAGTACTTC
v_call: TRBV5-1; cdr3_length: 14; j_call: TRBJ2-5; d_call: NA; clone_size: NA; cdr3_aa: CASSFSTQVETQYF; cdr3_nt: TGCGCCAGCAGCTTTAGCACTCAGGTTGAGACCCAGTACTTC
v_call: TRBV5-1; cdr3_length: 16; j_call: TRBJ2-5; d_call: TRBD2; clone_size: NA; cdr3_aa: CASSLGTGGRGNEQYF; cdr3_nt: TGCGCCAGCAGCTTGGGGACTGGCGGGAGGGGAAATGAGCAGTACTTC
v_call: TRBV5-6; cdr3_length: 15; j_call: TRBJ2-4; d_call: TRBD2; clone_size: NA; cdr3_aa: CASNEGIEGGEGRYF; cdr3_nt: TGTGCCAGCAATGAGGGGATTGAGGGAGGGGAAGGTCGGTACTTC
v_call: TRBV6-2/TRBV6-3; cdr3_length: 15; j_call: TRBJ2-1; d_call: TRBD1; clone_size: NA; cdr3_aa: CASSHPIQGYNEQFF; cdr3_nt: TGTGCCAGCAGCCACCCGATACAGGGGTACAATGAGCAGTTCTTC
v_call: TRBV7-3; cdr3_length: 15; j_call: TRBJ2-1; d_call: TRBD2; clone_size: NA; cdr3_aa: CASSLMASGAPEQFF; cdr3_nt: TGTGCCAGCAGCTTAATGGCTAGCGGAGCCCCTGAGCAGTTCTTC
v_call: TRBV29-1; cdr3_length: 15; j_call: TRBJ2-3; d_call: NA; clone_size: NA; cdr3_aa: CSVEWPASSTDTQYF; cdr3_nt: TGCAGCGTTGAATGGCCGGCTTCTAGCACAGATACGCAGTATTTT
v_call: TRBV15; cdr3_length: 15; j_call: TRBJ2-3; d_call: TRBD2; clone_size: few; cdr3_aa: CATSRDRGGTDTQYF; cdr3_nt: TGTGCCACCAGCAGAGATCGGGGGGGCACAGATACGCAGTATTTT
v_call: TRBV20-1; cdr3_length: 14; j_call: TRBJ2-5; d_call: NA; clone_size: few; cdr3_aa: CSARDGLAQETQYF; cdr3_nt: TGCAGTGCTAGAGATGGCCTAGCGCAAGAGACCCAGTACTTC
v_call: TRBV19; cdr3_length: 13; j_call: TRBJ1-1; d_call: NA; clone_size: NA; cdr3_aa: CASSPRQSAEAFF; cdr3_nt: TGTGCCAGTAGTCCCCGACAGTCGGCTGAAGCTTTCTTT
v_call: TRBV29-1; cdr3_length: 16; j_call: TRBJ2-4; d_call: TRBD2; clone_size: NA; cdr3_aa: CSAGTSGERAENIQYF; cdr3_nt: TGCAGTGCCGGGACTAGCGGGGAGAGGGCTGAAAACATTCAGTACTTC
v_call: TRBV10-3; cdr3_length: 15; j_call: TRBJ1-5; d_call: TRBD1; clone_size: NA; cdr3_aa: CAISLGQGYNQPQHF; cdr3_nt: TGTGCCATCAGCTTGGGACAGGGATACAATCAGCCCCAGCATTTT
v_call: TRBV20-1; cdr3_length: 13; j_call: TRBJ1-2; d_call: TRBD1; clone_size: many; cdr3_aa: CSALDRASYGYTF; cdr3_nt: TGCAGTGCTCTAGACAGGGCGAGCTATGGCTACACCTTC
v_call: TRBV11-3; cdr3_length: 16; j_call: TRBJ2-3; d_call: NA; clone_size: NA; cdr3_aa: CASSPEAGMSTDTQYF; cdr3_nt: TGTGCCAGCAGCCCGGAGGCGGGCATGAGCACAGATACGCAGTATTTT
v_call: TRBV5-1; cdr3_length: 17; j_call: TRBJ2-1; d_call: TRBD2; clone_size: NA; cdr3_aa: CASSSARAGGPWDEQFF; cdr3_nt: TGCGCCAGCAGCTCCGCTCGAGCGGGAGGGCCTTGGGATGAGCAGTTCTTC
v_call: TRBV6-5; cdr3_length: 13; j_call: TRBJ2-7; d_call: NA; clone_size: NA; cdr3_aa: CASRYSSYNEQYF; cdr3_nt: TGTGCCAGCAGATACAGCTCCTACAATGAGCAGTACTTC
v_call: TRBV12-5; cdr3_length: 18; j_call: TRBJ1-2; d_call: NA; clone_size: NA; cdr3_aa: CASGLAPGSANSNYGYTF; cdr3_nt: TGTGCTAGTGGTTTGGCCCCCGGGTCAGCAAATTCTAACTATGGCTACACCTTC
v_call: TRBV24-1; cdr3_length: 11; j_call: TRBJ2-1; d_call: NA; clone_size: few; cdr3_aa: CATASSSEQFF; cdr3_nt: TGTGCCACCGCCTCCTCTAGTGAGCAGTTCTTC
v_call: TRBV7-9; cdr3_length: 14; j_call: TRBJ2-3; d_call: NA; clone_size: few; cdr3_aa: CASSLAQNTDTQYF; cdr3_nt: TGTGCCAGCAGCTTAGCGCAGAACACAGATACGCAGTATTTT
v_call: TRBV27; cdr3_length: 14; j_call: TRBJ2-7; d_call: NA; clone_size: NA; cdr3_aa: CASRVRERAYEQYF; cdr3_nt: TGTGCCAGCAGGGTCAGGGAAAGGGCCTACGAGCAGTACTTC
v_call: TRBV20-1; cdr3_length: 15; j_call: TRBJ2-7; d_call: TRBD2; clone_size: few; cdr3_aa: CSAEPGLAEFYEQYF; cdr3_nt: TGCAGTGCTGAGCCGGGACTAGCGGAGTTCTACGAGCAGTACTTC
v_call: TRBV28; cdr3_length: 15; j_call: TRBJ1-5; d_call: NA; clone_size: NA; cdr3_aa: CASTQNRDQFSPQHF; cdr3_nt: TGTGCCAGCACCCAAAACAGGGACCAGTTTTCACCCCAGCATTTT
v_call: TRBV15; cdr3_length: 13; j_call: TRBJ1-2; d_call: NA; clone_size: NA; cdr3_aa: CATSRDPGYGYTF; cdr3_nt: TGTGCCACCAGCAGAGATCCGGGTTATGGCTACACCTTC
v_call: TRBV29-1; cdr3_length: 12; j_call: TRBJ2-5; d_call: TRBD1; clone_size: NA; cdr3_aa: CSVQGVWETQYF; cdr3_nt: TGCAGCGTTCAGGGGGTGTGGGAGACCCAGTACTTC
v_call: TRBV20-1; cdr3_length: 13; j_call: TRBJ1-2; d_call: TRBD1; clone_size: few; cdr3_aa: CSARQDRDYGYTF; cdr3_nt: TGCAGTGCTAGGCAAGACAGGGACTATGGCTACACCTTC
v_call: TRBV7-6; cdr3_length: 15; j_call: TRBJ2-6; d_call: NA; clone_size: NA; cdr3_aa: CASGLVHSGANVLTF; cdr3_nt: TGTGCCAGCGGCCTGGTCCACTCTGGGGCCAACGTCCTGACTTTC
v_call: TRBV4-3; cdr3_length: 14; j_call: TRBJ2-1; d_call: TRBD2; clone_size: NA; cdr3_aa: CASSWTSGSSEQFF; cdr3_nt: TGCGCCAGCAGCTGGACTAGCGGGAGTTCTGAGCAGTTCTTC
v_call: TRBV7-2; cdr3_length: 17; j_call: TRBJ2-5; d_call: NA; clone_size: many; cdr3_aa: CASSLQTRGNSGETQYF; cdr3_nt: TGTGCCAGCAGCCTACAGACTCGGGGGAATTCCGGGGAGACCCAGTACTTC
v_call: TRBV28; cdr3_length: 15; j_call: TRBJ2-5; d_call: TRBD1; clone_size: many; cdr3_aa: CASSPQGQGQETQYF; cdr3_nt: TGTGCCAGCAGCCCCCAAGGACAGGGACAAGAGACCCAGTACTTC
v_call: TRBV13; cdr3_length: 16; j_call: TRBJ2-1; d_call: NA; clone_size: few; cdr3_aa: CASSLEGGDSYNEQFF; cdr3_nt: TGTGCCAGCAGCTTAGAAGGCGGGGATTCCTACAATGAGCAGTTCTTC
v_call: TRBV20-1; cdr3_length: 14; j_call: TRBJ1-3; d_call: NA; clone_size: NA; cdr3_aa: CSARPTGSGNTIYF; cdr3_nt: TGCAGTGCTAGACCAACAGGGTCTGGAAACACCATATATTTT
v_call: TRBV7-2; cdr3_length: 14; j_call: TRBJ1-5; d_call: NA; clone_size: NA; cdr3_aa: CASGLTRGNQPQHF; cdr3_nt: TGTGCCAGCGGCTTAACGCGAGGCAATCAGCCCCAGCATTTT
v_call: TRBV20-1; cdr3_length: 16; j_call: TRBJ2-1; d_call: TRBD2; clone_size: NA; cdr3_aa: CSARDSQAGGYNEQFF; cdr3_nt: TGCAGTGCTAGAGATTCCCAAGCGGGGGGTTACAATGAGCAGTTCTTC
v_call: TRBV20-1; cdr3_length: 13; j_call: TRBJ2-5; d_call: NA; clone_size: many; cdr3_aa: CSARKGGQETQYF; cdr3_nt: TGCAGTGCTCGCAAGGGCGGGCAAGAGACCCAGTACTTC
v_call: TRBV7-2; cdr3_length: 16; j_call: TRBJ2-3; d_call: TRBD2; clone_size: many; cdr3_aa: CASSSPGTSEGNTQYF; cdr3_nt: TGTGCCAGCAGCTCCCCCGGGACTAGTGAGGGAAATACGCAGTATTTT
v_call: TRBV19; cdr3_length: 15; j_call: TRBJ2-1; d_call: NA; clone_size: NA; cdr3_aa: CASSIEDTDYNEQFF; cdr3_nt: TGTGCCAGTAGTATAGAAGACACAGACTACAATGAGCAGTTCTTC
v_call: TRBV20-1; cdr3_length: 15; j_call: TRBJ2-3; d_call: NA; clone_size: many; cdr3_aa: CSARDAQTRPDTQYF; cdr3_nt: TGCAGTGCTAGAGATGCCCAGACCAGGCCAGATACGCAGTATTTT
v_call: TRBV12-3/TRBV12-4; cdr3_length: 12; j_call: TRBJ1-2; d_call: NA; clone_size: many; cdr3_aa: CASSTTGYRYTF; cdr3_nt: TGTGCCAGCAGTACGACAGGATACCGCTACACCTTC
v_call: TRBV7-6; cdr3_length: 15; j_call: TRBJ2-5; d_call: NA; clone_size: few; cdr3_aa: CASSLASRWEETQYF; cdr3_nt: TGTGCCAGCAGCTTAGCGAGTCGGTGGGAAGAGACCCAGTACTTC
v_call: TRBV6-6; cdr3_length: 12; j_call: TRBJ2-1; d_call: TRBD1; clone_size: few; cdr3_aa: CASSSGQGRKFF; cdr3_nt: TGTGCCAGCAGTTCCGGACAGGGAAGAAAGTTCTTC
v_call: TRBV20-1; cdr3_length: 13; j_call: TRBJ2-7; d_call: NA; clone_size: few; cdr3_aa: CSARRAGNYEQYF; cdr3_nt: TGCAGTGCTAGAAGGGCAGGGAACTACGAGCAGTACTTC
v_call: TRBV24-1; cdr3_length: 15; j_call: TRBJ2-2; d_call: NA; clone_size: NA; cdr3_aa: CATSETGTLTGELFF; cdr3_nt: TGTGCCACCAGTGAAACCGGGACGCTTACCGGGGAGCTGTTTTTT
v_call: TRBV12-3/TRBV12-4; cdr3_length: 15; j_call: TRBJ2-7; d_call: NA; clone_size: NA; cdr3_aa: CASSLGGFPYNEQYF; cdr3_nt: TGTGCCAGCAGTCTAGGGGGTTTCCCCTACAATGAGCAGTACTTC
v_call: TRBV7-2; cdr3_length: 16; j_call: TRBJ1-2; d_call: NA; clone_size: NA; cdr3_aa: CASSLDYSRTNYGYTF; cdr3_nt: TGTGCCAGCAGCTTAGATTATAGCAGGACTAACTATGGCTACACCTTC
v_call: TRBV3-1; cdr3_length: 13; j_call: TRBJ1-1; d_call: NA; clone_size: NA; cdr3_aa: CASSQRSNTEAFF; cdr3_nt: TGTGCCAGCAGCCAACGGTCGAACACTGAAGCTTTCTTT
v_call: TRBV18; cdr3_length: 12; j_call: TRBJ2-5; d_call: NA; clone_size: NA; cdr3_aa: CASSLSVETQYF; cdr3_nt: TGTGCCAGCTCACTGTCCGTGGAGACCCAGTACTTC
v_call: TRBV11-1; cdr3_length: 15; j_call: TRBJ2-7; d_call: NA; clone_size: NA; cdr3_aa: CASSLRWAGPYEQYF; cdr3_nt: TGTGCCAGCAGCCTACGGTGGGCCGGACCATACGAGCAGTACTTC
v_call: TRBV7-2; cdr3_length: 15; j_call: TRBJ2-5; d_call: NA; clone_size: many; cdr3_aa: CASSPYGSDQETQYF; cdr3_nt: TGTGCCAGCAGCCCATACGGGAGCGATCAAGAGACCCAGTACTTC
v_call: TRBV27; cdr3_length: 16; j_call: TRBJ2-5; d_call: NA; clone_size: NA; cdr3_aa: CASSLLGTLKRETQYF; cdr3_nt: TGTGCCAGCAGCCTCTTGGGGACACTCAAACGGGAGACCCAGTACTTC
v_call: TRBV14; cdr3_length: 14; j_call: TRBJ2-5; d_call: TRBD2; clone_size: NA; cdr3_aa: CASKMSGIQETQYF; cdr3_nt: TGTGCCAGCAAGATGAGCGGGATACAAGAGACCCAGTACTTC